Following are 20 T cell receptor beta chains from one sample sequenced in a study of T cell responses to AZD1222 COVID-19 vaccine. This table comes from immunoSEQ multiplex PCR, and its TCRdb copy is limited to in-frame clones, with some not included. This table holds about 140,000 clones, over 85% found once. The source material was peripheral blood, sampled on day 0 of MenACWY control vaccination. The receptors derive from an adult in good health.

This rearrangement joins TRBV6-5 to TRBJ1-6, with a tentative D call TRBD1 (5 bases). The germline CDR1 and CDR2 sequences are MNHEY and SVGAGI. The CDR3 contains 15 residues. V shed 2 bases and J shed 8 bases, with 13 bases lying between them. The chain's CDR3 is CASSYDSPSHSPLHF. The CDR3 nucleotides are TGTGCCAGCAGTTACGACAGCCCCTCGCATTCACCCCTCCACTTT.

The rearrangement joins TRBV9 to TRBJ2-1, with unresolved D. This CDR3 spans 15 amino acids. V lost 4 bases, J lost 4 bases, and 15 bases lay in between. Germline V gene sequence: CDR1 SGDLS, CDR2 YYNGEE. For the CDR3, the DNA is TGTGCCAGCAGCCCACCTGGCGGCGGTTACAATGAGCAGTTCTTC. Translation: CASSPPGGGYNEQFF.

The V call is TRBV10-3, the J call TRBJ2-1; the D gene is possibly TRBD2 (5 bases). Germline V gene sequence: CDR1 ENHRY, CDR2 SYGVKD. The CDR3 has 13 residues. Between the trimmed V and J ends, which lost 0 bases and 14 bases, there was a span of 14 bases. CDR3 sequence: CAISESDGEGKFF. CDR3 bases: TGTGCCATCAGTGAGTCGGACGGGGAAGGTAAGTTCTTC.

Here the CDR3 reads CASSLISHSYEQYF. In nucleotides, the CDR3 is TGCGCCAGCAGCTTGATAAGCCACTCCTACGAGCAGTACTTC. The J gene is TRBJ2-7, the V gene TRBV5-1; D gene unclear. CDR3 length equals 14 residues. V was shortened by 1 base and J by 0 bases, with 8 bases between the two germline ends. Germline assignment: CDR1 SGHRS and CDR2 YFSETQ.

In nucleotides, the CDR3 is TGTGCCAGCAGTTTCGGACATCCCCAGCCCCAGCATTTT. This codes for CASSFGHPQPQHF. The V and J genes are TRBV27 and TRBJ1-5; tentatively, D is TRBD1 (5 bases). Germline assignment: CDR1 MNHEY and CDR2 SMNVEV (reference sequence). Trimming removed 3 bases from V and 7 bases from J, with 10 bases in between. The CDR3 runs 13 residues.

This clone was observed a few times. The rearrangement uses TRBV2 and TRBJ2-5; D is perhaps TRBD1 (5 bases). Per germline, CDR1 SNHLY and CDR2 FYNNEI. The CDR3 is made up of 15 amino acids. The V end lost 4 bases, the J end lost 2 bases, and 14 bases lay between the germline ends. CDR3 in amino acids: CASSVPLTGQETQYF. CDR3 coding DNA: TGTGCCAGCAGTGTCCCCCTAACAGGTCAAGAGACCCAGTACTTC.

V is TRBV5-1 and J is TRBJ2-7, with a possible D match to TRBD2 (6 bases). Germline values: CDR1 SGHRS, CDR2 YFSETQ. Deletions cut 1 base from V and 0 bases from J, with 14 bases between. The CDR3 sequence is 16 residues long. CDR3 protein: CASSLTRDSDSYEQYF. CDR3 in DNA: TGCGCCAGCAGCTTGACCCGGGACTCCGACTCCTACGAGCAGTACTTC.

This chain joins TRBV5-5 and TRBJ1-1; tentatively, D is TRBD1 (6 bases). Per germline, CDR1 SGHKS and CDR2 YYEKEE (reference sequence). The CDR3 length is 15 residues. Trimming cost V 4 bases and J 4 bases, with 17 bases left between them. The CDR3 nucleotides are TGTGCCAGCAGCCTCCGCCTCGGGGGCGGCACTGAAGCTTTCTTT. Translation gives CASSLRLGGGTEAFF.

V is TRBV19 and J is TRBJ2-7; TRBD1 agrees at 7 bases. The V gene's germline CDR1 is LNHDA and CDR2 SQIVND (reference sequence). The CDR3 is made up of 14 amino acids. V lost 3 bases and J lost 6; bases outside the gene matches: 8. CDR3 nucleotide sequence: TGTGCCAGTAGTATCTGGACAGGTAGGGGCGAGCAGTACTTC. Protein sequence: CASSIWTGRGEQYF.

The rearrangement links TRBV5-1 to TRBJ1-2, with D perhaps TRBD1 (6 bases). CDR1 is SGHRS and CDR2 is YFSETQ in the germline V gene. The ends were cut back, 2 bases at V and 8 bases at J, with 16 bases in the middle. The CDR3 is 14 amino acids. The CDR3 loop is CASSFTGPGGGYTF. The CDR3 bases are TGCGCCAGCAGCTTCACAGGGCCAGGAGGGGGCTACACCTTC.

The chain employs TRBV5-4 and TRBJ1-1, with 7 positions matching TRBD1. Germline CDR1 and CDR2: SGHNT and YYREEE (reference sequence). This CDR3 is built from 14 residues. J gave up 0 bases and V 4 bases, and 3 bases lay outside the gene matches. CDR3 DNA sequence: TGTGCCAGCAGCGCGGGACAGATGAACACTGAAGCTTTCTTT. Translating it yields CASSAGQMNTEAFF. The variable domain in full, with the rest retrieved from reference TRBV5-4 and TRBJ1-1, is ETGVTQSPTHLIKTRGQQVTLRCSSQSGHNTVSWYQQALGQGPQFIFQYYREEENGRGNFPPRFSGLQFPNYSSELNVNALELDDSALYLCASSAGQMNTEAFFGQGTRLTVV.

This chain joins TRBV5-1 and TRBJ2-7; D is unclear. Trimming cost V 0 bases and J 2 bases, with 9 bases left between them. Germline values: CDR1 SGHRS, CDR2 YFSETQ. The CDR3 sequence is 14 residues long. The CDR3: CASSLEGRTYEQYF. CDR3 bases: TGCGCCAGCAGCTTGGAGGGCAGGACCTACGAGCAGTACTTC.

The gene calls are TRBV6-5 and TRBJ2-2, with D tentatively TRBD1 (6 bases). This CDR3 is 14 amino acids long. Germline V gene lookup returns CDR1 MNHEY and CDR2 SVGAGI. V was cut by 4 bases and J by 8 bases, with 14 bases left in between. The CDR3 sequence: CASSFLAGAGELFF. The CDR3 bases are TGTGCCAGCAGTTTCCTGGCAGGGGCTGGGGAGCTGTTTTTT.

This sequence joins TRBV27 and TRBJ2-7, with a possible D match to TRBD2 (6 bases). The germline V gene has CDR1 MNHEY and CDR2 SMNVEV (reference sequence). The CDR3 contains 14 residues. Trimming left V 0 bases short and J 6 bases short, with 12 bases between. The CDR3 loop is CASSLSPKGGEQYF. CDR3 coding DNA: TGTGCCAGCAGTTTATCCCCAAAGGGAGGCGAGCAGTACTTC.

The J gene is TRBJ2-7, the V gene TRBV5-1; D might be TRBD1 or TRBD2, each matching 5 bases. The CDR3 has 16 residues. Trimming left V 4 bases short and J 0 bases short, with 17 bases between. Germline assignment: CDR1 SGHRS and CDR2 YFSETQ. This chain's CDR3 is CASSAFGAGNSYEQYF. The CDR3 nucleotides read TGCGCCAGCAGCGCCTTCGGGGCAGGTAACTCCTACGAGCAGTACTTC.

The chain has TRBV3-1 (or the pseudogene TRBV3-2) and TRBJ1-5; D is unresolved. The CDR3 runs to 18 residues. CDR1 and CDR2 from the germline V gene are LGHDT and YNNKEL (reference sequence). V lost 4 bases and J lost 1, with 20 bases in between. CDR3 sequence: CASSPDPLGEISNQPQHF. CDR3 nucleotides: TGTGCCAGCAGCCCTGATCCTCTTGGGGAGATAAGCAATCAGCCCCAGCATTTT.

The gene calls are TRBV5-4 and TRBJ2-1; TRBD2 might be the D (5 bases). The CDR3 covers 14 residues. From germline, CDR1 is SGHNT and CDR2 YYREEE (reference sequence). The V end was cut by 9 bases, the J end by 6 bases, with 19 bases between. CDR3 region: CATHRPSRGNEQFF. Here the CDR3 DNA reads TGTGCCACCCACCGTCCCAGCCGGGGCAATGAGCAGTTCTTC. Filled out from reference TRBV5-4 and TRBJ2-1, the complete variable domain reads ETGVTQSPTHLIKTRGQQVTLRCSSQSGHNTVSWYQQALGQGPQFIFQYYREEENGRGNFPPRFSGLQFPNYSSELNVNALELDDSALYLCATHRPSRGNEQFFGPGTRLTVL.

The V gene is TRBV27, the J gene TRBJ2-1; 9 nucleotides line up with TRBD1. CDR1 and CDR2 (germline): MNHEY, SMNVEV (reference sequence). Trimming removed 9 bases from V and 3 bases from J; junction bases left unmatched: 21. The CDR3 has 19 residues. This CDR3 reads CASHLLWTGAGVGYNEQFF. CDR3 sequence (DNA): TGTGCCAGTCATCTTTTGTGGACAGGGGCGGGTGTGGGCTACAATGAGCAGTTCTTC.

The rearrangement joins TRBV2 to TRBJ2-1; 10 bases map to TRBD2. After removal of 2 bases from V and 7 bases from J, the junction contained 8 bases not matched to a gene. The CDR3 has 16 residues. The germline gives CDR1 SNHLY, CDR2 FYNNEI. Written as DNA, the CDR3 is TGTGCCAGCAGTGAATCGGTAGCGGGGGGTATTAATGAGCAGTTCTTC. It translates to CASSESVAGGINEQFF.

The chain is built from TRBV24-1 and TRBJ2-3; the match to TRBD2 covers 8 bases. Germline CDR1 KGHDR, CDR2 SFDVKD. The CDR3 contains 14 residues. V was pared by 4 bases and J by 4 bases, with 3 bases of the junction left unmatched. The CDR3 DNA follows: TGTGCCACCAGTGACCCTAGCGGGTCAGATACGCAGTATTTT. It specifies CATSDPSGSDTQYF.